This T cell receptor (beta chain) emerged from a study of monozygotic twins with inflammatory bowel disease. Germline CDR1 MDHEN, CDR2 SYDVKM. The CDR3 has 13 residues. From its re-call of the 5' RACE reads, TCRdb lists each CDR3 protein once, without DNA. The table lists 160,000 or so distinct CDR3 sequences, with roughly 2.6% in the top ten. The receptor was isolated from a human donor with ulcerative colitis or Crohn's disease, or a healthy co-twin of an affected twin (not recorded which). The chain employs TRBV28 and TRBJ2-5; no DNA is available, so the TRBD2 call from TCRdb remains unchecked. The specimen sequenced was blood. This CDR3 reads CASTVGVEETQYF.